This T cell receptor (beta chain) was sequenced during a study of cytomegalovirus exposure and HLA in healthy donors. Study findings and constraints: It was taken for granted in presence/absence analyses that sequencing depth across donors was roughly uniform. Testing in vitro showed a few CMV-associated chains specific for CMV antigens. There were reportedly fewer N-insertions in an Asian-associated ancestry cluster than the approximately 700-donor mean, in a later analysis.

The PCR employed 60 Vbeta primers together with 13 Jbeta primers. TCRdb's table, derived via immunoSEQ multiplex PCR, lists solely in-frame clones and lacks some. Of roughly 190,000 clones listed, 79% are singletons. V lost 4 bases, J lost 3 bases, and 23 bases lay in between. The CDR3 totals 18 residues. Germline V gene sequence: CDR1 SGHRS, CDR2 YFSETQ. Comment on this clone: The antigen remains undetermined.

This chain joins TRBV5-1 and TRBJ2-1, with D unclear. Specimen: PBMCs. The sequence derives from a woman between 18 and 29 years old in good health and CMV-seronegative. The CDR3 is CASSPPNPFSLFYNEQFF. As DNA, the CDR3 is TGCGCCAGCAGCCCACCTAATCCCTTCTCACTTTTCTACAATGAGCAGTTCTTC. The full variable domain, completed using reference TRBV5-1 and TRBJ2-1, is KAGVTQTPRYLIKTRGQQVTLSCSPISGHRSVSWYQQTPGQGLQFLFEYFSETQRNKGNFPGRFSGRQFSNSRSEMNVSTLELGDSALYLCASSPPNPFSLFYNEQFFGPGTRLTVL.